This is a list of T cell receptor beta chains from one sample in a study of post-analysis software for immune sequencing data. TCRdb reprocessed the PCR reads with MiXCR, giving one entry per CDR3 protein. Among roughly 540,000 distinct CDR3 sequences, around 31% were seen once, and the ten largest hold under 7%. The source material was blood. Source of these receptors: a girl aged 2-17 years with multiple sclerosis. Each CDR3 is given with its conserved first and last residue. The order of the fields is CDR3 DNA, CDR3 protein, D gene, V gene, clone size, CDR3 length, J gene. D genes are given only for firm matches. Size is omitted from some rows. Given values are once, few, many or a class for expanded clones.

TGTGCCAGCAGCTTAGACGGGACTAGTTCAGACATTCAGTACTTC | CASSLDGTSSDIQYF | TRBD2 | TRBV11-2 | many | 15 | TRBJ2-4
TGTGCCAGCAGTTCTAGGGACAGGGCCTGGGGGGAGACCCAGTACTTC | CASSSRDRAWGETQYF | TRBD1 | TRBV28 | few | 16 | TRBJ2-5
TGTGCCAGCTGGAGGGGGGAAGTATCGAACACTGAAGCTTTCTTT | CASWRGEVSNTEAFF | - | TRBV7-9 | few | 15 | TRBJ1-1
TGTGCCAGCAGCTTGGTGGACGGACTAGCAATCAACAATGAGCAGTTCTTC | CASSLVDGLAINNEQFF | TRBD2 | TRBV5-5 | - | 17 | TRBJ2-1
TGCAGCGTTGGAGAGACAGGGGGCGCGGAGGGCTACACCTTC | CSVGETGGAEGYTF | TRBD1 | TRBV29-1 | few | 14 | TRBJ1-2
TGTGCCAGCAGCTTGGCGACAGGGGCTACGCAGTATTTT | CASSLATGATQYF | TRBD1 | TRBV7-9 | - | 13 | TRBJ2-3
TGCAGTGCTAGCCCGAGCAGCGGGGGAAGAGATACGCAGTATTTT | CSASPSSGGRDTQYF | TRBD2 | TRBV20-1 | few | 15 | TRBJ2-3
TGTGCCAGCAGTTTGGGGGGTACCAGGGAGACCCAGTACTTC | CASSLGGTRETQYF | - | TRBV12-3/TRBV12-4 | few | 14 | TRBJ2-5
TGTGCCAGCTGGACAGGGGGCATCGCCGGCTACACCTTC | CASWTGGIAGYTF | TRBD1 | TRBV12-3/TRBV12-4 | - | 13 | TRBJ1-2
TGCAGTGCTAGAGATACTAGCGGGGGACCTAGCACAGATACGCAGTATTTT | CSARDTSGGPSTDTQYF | TRBD2 | TRBV20-1 | few | 17 | TRBJ2-3
TGCAGTGCTAGAGATGCCCAGGGGACCTACGAGCAGTACTTC | CSARDAQGTYEQYF | - | TRBV20-1 | - | 14 | TRBJ2-7
TGTGCCAGCAGCAAGGACAGGGTATGGGGTGAGCAGTTCTTC | CASSKDRVWGEQFF | TRBD1 | TRBV3-1 | - | 14 | TRBJ2-1
TGTGCCAGCAGCGTAGGTCAAGCCTCCCCGAACATTGAAGCTTTCTTT | CASSVGQASPNIEAFF | - | TRBV9 | - | 16 | TRBJ1-1
TGTGCCACCAGCAGAGACCCCGCTCGCCCCAGGGTAGTATCCTACAATGAGCAGTTCTTC | CATSRDPARPRVVSYNEQFF | - | TRBV15 | - | 20 | TRBJ2-1
TGTGCCAGCACCGCAGGACAGGGCCGCTACGAGCAGTACTTC | CASTAGQGRYEQYF | TRBD1 | TRBV6-1 | few | 14 | TRBJ2-7
TGTGTCAGCAGGGGGACTAGCGGGGGACCAGATACGCAGTATTTT | CVSRGTSGGPDTQYF | TRBD2 | TRBV6-6 | - | 15 | TRBJ2-3
TGCGCCAGCAGCCCGGACAAGGGCAATCAGCCCCAGCATTTT | CASSPDKGNQPQHF | - | TRBV5-1 | - | 14 | TRBJ1-5
TGCAGTGCTAGAGTGAGACAGGGGGAGGGCTACACCTTC | CSARVRQGEGYTF | TRBD1 | TRBV20-1 | few | 13 | TRBJ1-2
TGCAGTGCGACTGACCGGTCGTATGGCTACACCTTC | CSATDRSYGYTF | - | TRBV20-1 | few | 12 | TRBJ1-2
TGCGCCAGCAGCGGCTCGGATGGTCGGACTGAAGCTTTCTTT | CASSGSDGRTEAFF | - | TRBV5-1 | - | 14 | TRBJ1-1
TGTGCCAGCAGCTTTCGCGGACAGGGCGACGAGCAGTACTTC | CASSFRGQGDEQYF | TRBD1 | TRBV7-2 | - | 14 | TRBJ2-7
TGCGCCAGCAGCTTGGCCCCGACAGGGGCCTCTTCTAACTATGGCTACACCTTC | CASSLAPTGASSNYGYTF | TRBD1 | TRBV5-1 | - | 18 | TRBJ1-2
TGCGCCAGCAGGACAGGGAGGGAGAGCACTGAAGCTTTCTTT | CASRTGRESTEAFF | TRBD1 | TRBV5-1 | - | 14 | TRBJ1-1
TGTGCCAGCAGGTTTACAGATACGCAGTATTTT | CASRFTDTQYF | - | TRBV12-3/TRBV12-4 | - | 11 | TRBJ2-3
TGTGCCAGCATGCGGGGCACTGAAGCTTTCTTT | CASMRGTEAFF | - | TRBV11-2 | few | 11 | TRBJ1-1
TGTGCCACCAGCGTCGGGACAGGGGGCGGCCTTACAACCTATGGCTACACCTTC | CATSVGTGGGLTTYGYTF | TRBD1 | TRBV15 | - | 18 | TRBJ1-2
TGCGCCAGCAGCTTGGCTCGGGATCTTGGGGGTGGCTACACCTTC | CASSLARDLGGGYTF | - | TRBV5-1 | few | 15 | TRBJ1-2
TGTGCCAGCAGTCTCCCACAGGGTTCAGGGGAGACCCAGTACTTC | CASSLPQGSGETQYF | - | TRBV28 | - | 15 | TRBJ2-5
TGTGCCAGCAGTTACTCCCAGGGTGAGCAGTTCTTC | CASSYSQGEQFF | - | TRBV6-5 | - | 12 | TRBJ2-1
TGTGCCAGCAGCCCCGGGACTAGCGTAGATACGCAGTATTTT | CASSPGTSVDTQYF | TRBD2 | TRBV7-2 | - | 14 | TRBJ2-3
TGCAGTGCTTCAGGCGAGCAGTACTTC | CSASGEQYF | - | TRBV20-1 | few | 9 | TRBJ2-7
TGTGCCAGCAGCGTGGCAGGGGACTATGGCTACACCTTC | CASSVAGDYGYTF | - | TRBV6-5 | few | 13 | TRBJ1-2
TGTGCCAGCAGCTTAGGGCCTCTAGTGGGGACGGCCTACGAGCAGTACTTC | CASSLGPLVGTAYEQYF | - | TRBV7-9 | once | 17 | TRBJ2-7
TGTGCCAGCAGTTGGCCCGGGGACAATGAGCAGTTCTTC | CASSWPGDNEQFF | - | TRBV28 | - | 13 | TRBJ2-1
TGCGCCAGCACCCAGCGAGATACGCAGTATTTT | CASTQRDTQYF | - | TRBV10-2 | few | 11 | TRBJ2-3
TGTGCCAGCAGCATTGACAGGGGTGGCACAGATACGCAGTATTTT | CASSIDRGGTDTQYF | TRBD1 | TRBV3-1 | few | 15 | TRBJ2-3
TGTGCCAGCAGTGACCCACCGGGACTAGCGGAAGACAATGAGCAGTTCTTC | CASSDPPGLAEDNEQFF | TRBD2 | TRBV6-4 | - | 17 | TRBJ2-1
TGCGCCAGCAGCTTGGCGGGGGGGCGTTACAATGAGCAGTTCTTC | CASSLAGGRYNEQFF | TRBD2 | TRBV5-1 | - | 15 | TRBJ2-1
TGCGCCAGCAGCTTGGTGCAGGGGGCGAGGGAGCAGTACTTC | CASSLVQGAREQYF | TRBD1 | TRBV5-1 | - | 14 | TRBJ2-4
TGCAGTGCTAGAGAAAGCCTCATGAACACTGAAGCTTTCTTT | CSARESLMNTEAFF | - | TRBV20-1 | - | 14 | TRBJ1-1
TGTGCCAGCAGTGGTTCACGAGTCGGCTACACCTTC | CASSGSRVGYTF | - | TRBV12-3/TRBV12-4 | few | 12 | TRBJ1-2
TGCAGTGCTTCGGGGAACTATGGCTACACCTTC | CSASGNYGYTF | - | TRBV20-1 | - | 11 | TRBJ1-2
TGCAGTGCGAGGACAGGCTCAACTCAACACCCCTACAATGAGCAGTGCTTC | CSARTGSTQHPYNEQCF | TRBD1 | TRBV20-1 | - | 17 | TRBJ2-1
TGTGCCAGCAGCCCCGGGAGCGGCTGGGGGGAAAAACATCCCTACGAGCAGTACTTC | CASSPGSGWGEKHPYEQYF | - | TRBV4-2 | - | 19 | TRBJ2-7
TGCAGTGCCCACCCTACTCGAAGGGCCAGAATTACGCAGTATTTT | CSAHPTRRARITQYF | - | TRBV20-1 | - | 15 | TRBJ2-3
TGTGCCAGCAGCTGGGACTCGGGAACTAACTATGGCTACACCTTC | CASSWDSGTNYGYTF | - | TRBV7-8 | few | 15 | TRBJ1-2
TGTGCCAGCAATTTACAGGGGGCTGGATACGAGCAGTACTTC | CASNLQGAGYEQYF | TRBD1 | TRBV12-3/TRBV12-4 | - | 14 | TRBJ2-7
TGTGCCAGCAGTACGACCCCACGAGGGGACACCGGGGAGCTGTTTTTT | CASSTTPRGDTGELFF | - | TRBV6-4 | - | 16 | TRBJ2-2
TGCAGTGCTAGAAAGACAGGGAGCTCCGAGCAGTACTTC | CSARKTGSSEQYF | TRBD1 | TRBV20-1 | - | 13 | TRBJ2-7
TGCAGTGCCCCGACAGGTAGAAGAGATACCCAGTACTTC | CSAPTGRRDTQYF | - | TRBV20-1 | few | 13 | TRBJ2-5
TGCAGTGCGAACCGGGACACAGTCTCCTACGAGCAGTACTTC | CSANRDTVSYEQYF | - | TRBV20-1 | few | 14 | TRBJ2-7
TGTGCCAGCAGTCGGCTTGGGCTGGATCACAATGAGCAGTACTTC | CASSRLGLDHNEQYF | - | TRBV6-5 | few | 15 | TRBJ2-7
TGTGCCAGCAGTACTGGGACTAGCGCCGGCTCCTATAATCCACCCCTCCACTTT | CASSTGTSAGSYNPPLHF | - | TRBV6-5 | once | 18 | TRBJ1-6
TGTGCCAGTGTTCTCGGGACAGGGGAAGAGACCCAGTACTTC | CASVLGTGEETQYF | TRBD1 | TRBV6-6 | few | 14 | TRBJ2-5
TGTGCCACCAGCAGAGACCCCCGGGGCAATGAGCAGTTCTTC | CATSRDPRGNEQFF | - | TRBV15 | - | 14 | TRBJ2-1